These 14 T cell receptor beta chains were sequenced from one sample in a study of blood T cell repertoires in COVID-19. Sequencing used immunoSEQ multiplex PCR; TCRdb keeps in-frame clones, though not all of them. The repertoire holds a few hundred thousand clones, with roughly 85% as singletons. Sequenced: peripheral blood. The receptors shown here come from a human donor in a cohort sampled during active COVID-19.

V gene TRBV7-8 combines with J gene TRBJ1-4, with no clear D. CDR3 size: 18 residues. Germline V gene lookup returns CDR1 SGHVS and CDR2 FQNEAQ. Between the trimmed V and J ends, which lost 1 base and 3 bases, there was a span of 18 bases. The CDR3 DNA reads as TGTGCCAGCAGCTTAGAACCCCATGGGAGAGGTGCTAATGAAAAACTGTTTTTT. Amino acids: CASSLEPHGRGANEKLFF.

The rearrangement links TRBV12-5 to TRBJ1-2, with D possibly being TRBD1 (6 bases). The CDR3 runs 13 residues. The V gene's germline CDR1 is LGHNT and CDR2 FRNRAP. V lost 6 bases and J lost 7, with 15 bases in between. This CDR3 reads CASGRSGVFGYTF. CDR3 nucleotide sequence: TGTGCTAGTGGCCGATCAGGGGTCTTTGGCTACACCTTC.

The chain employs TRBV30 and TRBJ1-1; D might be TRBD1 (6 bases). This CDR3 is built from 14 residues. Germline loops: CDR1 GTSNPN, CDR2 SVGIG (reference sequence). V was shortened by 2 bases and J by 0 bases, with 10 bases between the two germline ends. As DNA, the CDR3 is TGTGCCTGGAGTCCGGGACATTTGAACACTGAAGCTTTCTTT. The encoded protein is CAWSPGHLNTEAFF.

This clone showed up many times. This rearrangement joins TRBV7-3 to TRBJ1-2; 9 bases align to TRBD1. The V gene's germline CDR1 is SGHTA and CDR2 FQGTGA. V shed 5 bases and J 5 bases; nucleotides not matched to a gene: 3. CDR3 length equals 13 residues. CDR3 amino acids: CASSAGTGYGYTF. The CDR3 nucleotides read TGTGCCAGCAGCGCAGGGACAGGGTATGGCTACACCTTC. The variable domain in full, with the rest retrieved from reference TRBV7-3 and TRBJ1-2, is GAGVSQTPSNKVTEKGKYVELRCDPISGHTALYWYRQSLGQGPEFLIYFQGTGAADDSGLPNDRFFAVRPEGSVSTLKIQRTERGDSAVYLCASSAGTGYGYTFGSGTRLTVV.

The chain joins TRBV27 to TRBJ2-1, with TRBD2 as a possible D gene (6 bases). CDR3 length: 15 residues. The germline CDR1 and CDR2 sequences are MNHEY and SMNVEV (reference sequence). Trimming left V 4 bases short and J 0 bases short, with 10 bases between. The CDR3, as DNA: TGTGCCAGCAGTTCCCGGGGGAGCTCCTACAATGAGCAGTTCTTC. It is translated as CASSSRGSSYNEQFF.

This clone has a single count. The CDR3 sequence is CASSLAGSSPLHF. CDR3 bases: TGCGCCAGCAGCTTGGCAGGGTCTTCACCCCTCCACTTT. The gene calls are TRBV5-1 and TRBJ1-6; perhaps TRBD1 as D (5 bases). The CDR3 is 13 amino acids. Germline V gene sequence: CDR1 SGHRS, CDR2 YFSETQ. V was clipped by 0 bases and J by 9 bases, with 7 bases between them.

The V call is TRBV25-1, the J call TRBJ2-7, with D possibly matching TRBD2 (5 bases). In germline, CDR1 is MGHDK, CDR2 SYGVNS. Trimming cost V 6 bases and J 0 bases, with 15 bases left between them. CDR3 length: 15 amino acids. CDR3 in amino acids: CASSFGVRGSYEQYF. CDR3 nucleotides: TGTGCCAGCAGCTTTGGAGTTCGGGGCTCCTACGAGCAGTACTTC.

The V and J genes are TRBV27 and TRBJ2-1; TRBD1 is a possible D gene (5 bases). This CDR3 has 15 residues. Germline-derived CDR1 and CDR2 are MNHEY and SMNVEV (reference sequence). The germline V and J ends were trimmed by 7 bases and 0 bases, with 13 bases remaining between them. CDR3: CASTATASSYNEQFF. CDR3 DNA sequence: TGTGCCAGCACCGCGACAGCGAGCTCCTACAATGAGCAGTTCTTC.

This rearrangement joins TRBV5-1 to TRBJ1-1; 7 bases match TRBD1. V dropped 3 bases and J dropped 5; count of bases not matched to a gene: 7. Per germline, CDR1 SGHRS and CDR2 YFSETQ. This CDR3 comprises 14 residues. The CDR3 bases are TGCGCCAGCAGCTCGACAGGGTTACGGACTGAAGCTTTCTTT. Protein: CASSSTGLRTEAFF.

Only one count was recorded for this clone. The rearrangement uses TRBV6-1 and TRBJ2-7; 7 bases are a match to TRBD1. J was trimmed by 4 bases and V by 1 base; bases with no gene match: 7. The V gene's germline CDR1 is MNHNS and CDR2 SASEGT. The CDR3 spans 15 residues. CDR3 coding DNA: TGTGCCAGCAGTGAAGATTGGCAGGGGGAATACGAGCAGTACTTC. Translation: CASSEDWQGEYEQYF.

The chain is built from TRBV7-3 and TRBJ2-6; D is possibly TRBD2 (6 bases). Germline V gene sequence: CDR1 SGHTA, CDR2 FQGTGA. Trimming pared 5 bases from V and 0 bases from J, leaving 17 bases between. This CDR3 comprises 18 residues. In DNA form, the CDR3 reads TGTGCCAGCAGCCGAGGTGGAGGGGTGAGCTCTGGGGCCAACGTCCTGACTTTC. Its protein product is CASSRGGGVSSGANVLTF. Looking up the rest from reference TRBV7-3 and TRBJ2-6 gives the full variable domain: GAGVSQTPSNKVTEKGKYVELRCDPISGHTALYWYRQSLGQGPEFLIYFQGTGAADDSGLPNDRFFAVRPEGSVSTLKIQRTERGDSAVYLCASSRGGGVSSGANVLTFGAGSRLTVL.

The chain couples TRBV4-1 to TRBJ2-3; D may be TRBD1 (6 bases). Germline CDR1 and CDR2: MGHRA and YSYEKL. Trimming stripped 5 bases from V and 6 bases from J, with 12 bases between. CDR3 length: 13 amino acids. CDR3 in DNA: TGCGCCAGCAGCAAGTACAGGGTCGATACGCAGTATTTT. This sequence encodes CASSKYRVDTQYF.

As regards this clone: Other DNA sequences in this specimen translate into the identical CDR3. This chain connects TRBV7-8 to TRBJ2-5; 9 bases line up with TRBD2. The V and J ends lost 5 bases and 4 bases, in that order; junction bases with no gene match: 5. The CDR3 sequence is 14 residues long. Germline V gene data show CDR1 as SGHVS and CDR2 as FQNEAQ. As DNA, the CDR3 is TGTGCCAGCAGCCCCGGGACTAGCCGAGAGACCCAGTACTTC. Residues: CASSPGTSRETQYF.

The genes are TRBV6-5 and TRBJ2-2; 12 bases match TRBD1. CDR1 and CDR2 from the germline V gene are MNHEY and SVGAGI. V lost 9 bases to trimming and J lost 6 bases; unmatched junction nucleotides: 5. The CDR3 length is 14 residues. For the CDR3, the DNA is TGTGCCAGTAGGGACAGGGGGCGCTCCGGGGAGCTGTTTTTT. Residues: CASRDRGRSGELFF.